These 28 T cell receptor beta chains were all obtained from the same sample, sequenced in a study of shared clonotypes between healthy human individuals. The method was immunoSEQ multiplex PCR; TCRdb's version includes in-frame clones alone and lacks a portion of them. The table shows around 990,000 clones, with around 77% occurring only once. The sequenced material came from memory CD4+ T cells from PBMCs. Subset meaning: CD45RA-negative fraction. These receptors were taken from a man aged 18 to 30 in good health. Some clones in this sample may be carry-over from other donors' samples.

The rearrangement uses TRBV19 and TRBJ2-5; a weak D match, TRBD2 (5 bases). This CDR3 spans 13 amino acids. Trimming left V 6 bases short and J 4 bases short, with 12 bases between. Germline V CDR1 and CDR2: LNHDA, SQIVND (reference sequence). CDR3 region: CASRSGEVETQYF. The CDR3 DNA reads as TGTGCCAGTAGGAGCGGTGAGGTAGAGACCCAGTACTTC.

The chain combines TRBV27 with TRBJ2-3; 7 bases map to TRBD1. The V segment lost 2 bases and the J segment 14 bases; nucleotides outside the gene matches: 22. Germline lookup yields CDR1 MNHEY and CDR2 SMNVEV (reference sequence). CDR3 size: 17 residues. CDR3 amino acids: CASSLDGLTPTGWIRYF. The CDR3 bases are TGTGCCAGCAGTTTAGACGGCCTGACCCCGACAGGGTGGATTCGGTATTTT.

The rearrangement uses TRBV11-3 and TRBJ2-1, with D unclear. CDR1 and CDR2 (germline): SGHNT, YENEEA. Between the trimmed V and J ends, which lost 0 bases and 6 bases, there was a span of 9 bases. The CDR3 runs to 14 residues. CDR3 sequence reads: CASSLEPQTNEQFF. CDR3 DNA sequence: TGTGCCAGCAGCTTAGAGCCACAGACCAATGAGCAGTTCTTC.

The V and J genes are TRBV18 and TRBJ2-7; no firm D call. V gave up 0 bases and J gave up 3 bases, with 12 bases separating them. CDR1 is KGHSH and CDR2 is LQKENI in the germline V gene. CDR3 length: 15 residues. The DNA for the CDR3 is TGTGCCAGCTCACCACCGGGTCGGAATCTCTACGAGCAGTACTTC. The encoded protein is CASSPPGRNLYEQYF.

This clone appeared a few times. The V call is TRBV18, the J call TRBJ2-2; D remains unclear. This CDR3 has 12 residues. Germline assignment: CDR1 KGHSH and CDR2 LQKENI. Trimming stripped 8 bases from V and 4 bases from J, with 8 bases between. Here the CDR3 reads CASRVGTGELFF. For the CDR3, the DNA is TGTGCCAGCCGAGTAGGCACCGGGGAGCTGTTTTTT.

V usage is TRBV7-9 and J usage is TRBJ2-7; no definite D call. The CDR3 consists of 16 residues. Per the germline V gene, CDR1 is SEHNR and CDR2 is FQNEAQ (reference sequence). V lost 4 bases and J 2 bases, leaving 18 bases between the germline ends. CDR3 region: CASSSFAVPNPYEQYF. For the CDR3, the DNA is TGTGCCAGCAGCTCGTTCGCAGTACCAAACCCCTACGAGCAGTACTTC.

Only one count was recorded for this clone. The chain employs TRBV28 and TRBJ2-7; possible D gene TRBD2, 5 bases. CDR1 is MDHEN, CDR2 SYDVKM, per germline. The CDR3 is 14 residues long. V lost 7 bases to trimming and J lost 7 bases, with 20 bases between them. The chain's CDR3 is CASTGGQPWREQYF. The CDR3, as DNA: TGTGCCAGCACGGGTGGGCAGCCTTGGAGGGAGCAGTACTTC.

With respect to this clone: Other DNA sequences in this sample translate to the same CDR3. V and J are TRBV5-1 and TRBJ2-3, with D possibly being TRBD1 (5 bases). The CDR3 has 14 residues. With 3 bases removed from V and 3 bases from J, the gap between germline ends came to 11 bases. Germline CDR1 SGHRS, CDR2 YFSETQ. Written as DNA, the CDR3 is TGCGCCAGCAGCTCCCAGGGCGGAACAGATACGCAGTATTTT. The encoded protein is CASSSQGGTDTQYF.

The chain joins TRBV19 to TRBJ2-3; a possible D gene is TRBD2 (6 bases). The germline V and J ends were trimmed by 0 bases and 4 bases, with 11 bases remaining between them. Germline CDR1 and CDR2: LNHDA and SQIVND (reference sequence). The length of the CDR3 is 15 residues. As DNA, the CDR3 is TGTGCCAGTAGTATAGATCAGGTAGCGGCAGATACGCAGTATTTT. Translated: CASSIDQVAADTQYF.

This clone was seen a single time. This rearrangement joins TRBV28 to TRBJ2-3; 11 bases are a match to TRBD2. The CDR3 consists of 18 residues. Germline assignment: CDR1 MDHEN and CDR2 SYDVKM. V lost 5 bases, J lost 3 bases, and 13 bases stayed unmatched. For the CDR3, the DNA is TGTGCCAGCAGTCCCCTAGCGGGAGGCCTCCGGGGAACAGATACGCAGTATTTT. It codes for CASSPLAGGLRGTDTQYF.

This clone was detected only a few times. CDR3 amino acids: CASSSQGGSQWFF. The CDR3 DNA follows: TGTGCCAGCAGTTCCCAGGGCGGGAGTCAGTGGTTCTTC. V usage is TRBV27 and J usage is TRBJ2-1; 7 nucleotides line up with TRBD2. The CDR3 sequence is 13 residues long. The ends lost 4 bases at V and 15 bases at J; junction bases unmatched: 12. Germline V gene data show CDR1 as MNHEY and CDR2 as SMNVEV (reference sequence).

The chain employs TRBV5-4 and TRBJ2-1; the match to TRBD1 covers 10 bases. The CDR3 has 15 residues. V dropped 0 bases and J dropped 12; count of bases not matched to a gene: 9. The germline V gene encodes CDR1 SGHNT and CDR2 YYREEE (reference sequence). This CDR3 reads CASSLGGQGEVRQFF. The DNA for the CDR3 is TGTGCCAGCAGCTTGGGTGGACAGGGGGAGGTAAGGCAGTTCTTC.

About this clone itself: At the DNA level, this CDR3 is encoded by other sequences in the same sample as well. The chain joins TRBV5-1 to TRBJ2-5; possibly TRBD2 for D (6 bases). V was trimmed by 0 bases and J by 5 bases, leaving 8 bases between them. Germline CDR1 reads SGHRS; CDR2 reads YFSETQ. The CDR3 contains 13 residues. CDR3 in DNA: TGCGCCAGCAGCTTGGAAGGGAGGGAGACCCAGTACTTC. Translation gives CASSLEGRETQYF.

The chain couples TRBV7-7 to TRBJ2-5; D not certain. V dropped 1 base and J dropped 7 bases, with 10 bases sitting between them. The CDR3 length is 13 residues. Germline values: CDR1 SSHAT, CDR2 FNYEAQ (reference sequence). The CDR3 protein is CASSLDVLGTQYF. The CDR3 coding sequence is TGTGCCAGCAGCTTAGACGTGTTAGGGACCCAGTACTTC.

The chain uses TRBV5-5 and TRBJ2-7, with D perhaps TRBD2 (6 bases). This CDR3 comprises 14 residues. Trimming stripped 2 bases from V and 3 bases from J, with 12 bases between. Germline assignment: CDR1 SGHKS and CDR2 YYEKEE (reference sequence). The CDR3 DNA reads as TGTGCCAGCAGCTTAGGCGGGGTCGGCTACGAGCAGTACTTC. It specifies CASSLGGVGYEQYF.

V gene TRBV19 combines with J gene TRBJ2-7; D gene unclear. CDR3 length equals 15 residues. Germline V CDR1 and CDR2: LNHDA, SQIVND (reference sequence). V was trimmed by 1 base and J by 3 bases, leaving 13 bases between them. The CDR3 sequence: CASSIATAAGYEQYF. The CDR3 DNA reads TGTGCCAGTAGTATAGCTACAGCCGCTGGCTACGAGCAGTACTTC.

The J gene is TRBJ1-2, the V gene TRBV28; D might be TRBD1 (5 bases). The CDR3 consists of 13 residues. Germline CDR1 is MDHEN and CDR2 is SYDVKM. V lost 11 bases and J lost 8, with 21 bases in between. The CDR3 DNA sequence: TGTGCCCTCTCGGGGGGACGCAATAGGGGCTACACCTTC. It specifies CALSGGRNRGYTF.

The chain carries TRBV9 and TRBJ1-1; D perhaps matches TRBD1 (5 bases). The germline V gene has CDR1 SGDLS and CDR2 YYNGEE. The CDR3 has 14 amino acids. V gave up 4 bases and J gave up 1 base, with 11 bases separating them. For the CDR3, the DNA is TGTGCCAGCAGCAAAGGGGCCGGGAACACTGAAGCTTTCTTT. As protein: CASSKGAGNTEAFF.

This chain uses TRBV5-1 with TRBJ2-7; no clear D. Germline loops: CDR1 SGHRS, CDR2 YFSETQ. Trimming removed 0 bases from V and 2 bases from J, with 9 bases in between. The CDR3 spans 14 residues. The DNA of the CDR3 is TGCGCCAGCAGCTTGGGCAGGAACACCTACGAGCAGTACTTC. It is translated as CASSLGRNTYEQYF.

The rearrangement links TRBV19 to TRBJ1-1, with 11 bases matching TRBD1. The junction had 5 bases not matched to a gene; V was cut back by 3 bases and J by 5 bases. The CDR3 is made up of 15 amino acids. The germline gives CDR1 LNHDA, CDR2 SQIVND (reference sequence). The CDR3 bases are TGTGCCAGTAGTATCGGGACAGGGGGGGTGACTGAAGCTTTCTTT. Translated: CASSIGTGGVTEAFF.

The chain links TRBV5-4 to TRBJ1-1, with TRBD1 identical over 7 bases. The CDR3 is 15 amino acids. CDR1 is SGHNT, CDR2 YYREEE, per germline (reference sequence). V gave up 4 bases and J gave up 0 bases; unmatched junction bases: 6. The CDR3 DNA follows: TGTGCCAGCAGCGCCGGACAGGCGCTGAACACTGAAGCTTTCTTT. This gives the protein CASSAGQALNTEAFF.

The rearrangement uses TRBV4-1 and TRBJ2-7; the match to TRBD1 covers 7 bases. The CDR3 extends over 15 amino acids. Per germline, CDR1 MGHRA and CDR2 YSYEKL. The ends lost 4 bases at V and 6 bases at J; junction bases unmatched: 12. CDR3 nucleotide sequence: TGCGCCAGCAGCCGGGGTACCGGGACAGTCATCGAGCAGTACTTC. Translation gives CASSRGTGTVIEQYF.

This chain joins TRBV20-1 and TRBJ1-4, with D perhaps matching TRBD1 (5 bases). Trimming stripped 7 bases from V and 8 bases from J, with 11 bases between. The germline V gene encodes CDR1 DFQATT and CDR2 SNEGSKA (reference sequence). The CDR3 totals 11 residues. DNA of the CDR3: TGCAGTGTTAGGACAACCGAAAAACTGTTTTTT. Its protein product is CSVRTTEKLFF.

J is TRBJ2-2 and V is TRBV6-6; D is undetermined. The V end lost 7 bases, the J end lost 1 base, and 10 bases lay between the germline ends. Germline loops: CDR1 MNHNY, CDR2 SVGAGI (reference sequence). The CDR3 contains 14 residues. CDR3 DNA sequence: TGTGCCAGCAAGTTCAAAGGGAACACCGGGGAGCTGTTTTTT. This encodes CASKFKGNTGELFF.

Regarding this clone: In the same sample, other DNA sequences code for this CDR3. The genes are TRBV4-2 and TRBJ1-1; D may be TRBD1 (5 bases). V lost 0 bases, J lost 3 bases, and 8 bases lay in between. Germline CDR1 reads LGHNA; CDR2 reads YNFKEQ. The CDR3 extends over 14 amino acids. The CDR3 sequence is CASSQDGRDTEAFF. CDR3 DNA: TGTGCCAGCAGCCAAGATGGCAGGGACACTGAAGCTTTCTTT.

This clone was picked up a small number of times. CDR3 nucleotides: TGTGCCAGCAGCTCTATAGCCACGTACGGCTACACCTTC. Encoded protein: CASSSIATYGYTF. The chain combines TRBV11-2 with TRBJ1-2; D is ambiguous. The germline V gene has CDR1 SGHAT and CDR2 FQNNGV. There are 13 residues in the CDR3. V lost 4 bases, J lost 8 bases, and 14 bases lay in between.

The chain couples TRBV18 to TRBJ1-5; TRBD1 matches 7 bases. Germline loops: CDR1 KGHSH, CDR2 LQKENI. The CDR3 runs to 16 residues. V lost 1 base and J lost 2; bases outside the gene matches: 5. As DNA, the CDR3 is TGTGCCAGCTCACCACTTCAGGGGGAGGGCAATCAGCCCCAGCATTTT. Translating it yields CASSPLQGEGNQPQHF.

The count of this clone is one. V and J are TRBV5-6 and TRBJ2-3; TRBD2 is a possible D gene (5 bases). The germline V gene encodes CDR1 SGHDT and CDR2 YYEEEE. V was cut by 0 bases and J by 4 bases, with 15 bases left in between. The CDR3 extends over 16 amino acids. The CDR3 DNA reads as TGTGCCAGCAGCTTGGTTCGGGGAAAGAACGCAGATACGCAGTATTTT. Its protein is CASSLVRGKNADTQYF.